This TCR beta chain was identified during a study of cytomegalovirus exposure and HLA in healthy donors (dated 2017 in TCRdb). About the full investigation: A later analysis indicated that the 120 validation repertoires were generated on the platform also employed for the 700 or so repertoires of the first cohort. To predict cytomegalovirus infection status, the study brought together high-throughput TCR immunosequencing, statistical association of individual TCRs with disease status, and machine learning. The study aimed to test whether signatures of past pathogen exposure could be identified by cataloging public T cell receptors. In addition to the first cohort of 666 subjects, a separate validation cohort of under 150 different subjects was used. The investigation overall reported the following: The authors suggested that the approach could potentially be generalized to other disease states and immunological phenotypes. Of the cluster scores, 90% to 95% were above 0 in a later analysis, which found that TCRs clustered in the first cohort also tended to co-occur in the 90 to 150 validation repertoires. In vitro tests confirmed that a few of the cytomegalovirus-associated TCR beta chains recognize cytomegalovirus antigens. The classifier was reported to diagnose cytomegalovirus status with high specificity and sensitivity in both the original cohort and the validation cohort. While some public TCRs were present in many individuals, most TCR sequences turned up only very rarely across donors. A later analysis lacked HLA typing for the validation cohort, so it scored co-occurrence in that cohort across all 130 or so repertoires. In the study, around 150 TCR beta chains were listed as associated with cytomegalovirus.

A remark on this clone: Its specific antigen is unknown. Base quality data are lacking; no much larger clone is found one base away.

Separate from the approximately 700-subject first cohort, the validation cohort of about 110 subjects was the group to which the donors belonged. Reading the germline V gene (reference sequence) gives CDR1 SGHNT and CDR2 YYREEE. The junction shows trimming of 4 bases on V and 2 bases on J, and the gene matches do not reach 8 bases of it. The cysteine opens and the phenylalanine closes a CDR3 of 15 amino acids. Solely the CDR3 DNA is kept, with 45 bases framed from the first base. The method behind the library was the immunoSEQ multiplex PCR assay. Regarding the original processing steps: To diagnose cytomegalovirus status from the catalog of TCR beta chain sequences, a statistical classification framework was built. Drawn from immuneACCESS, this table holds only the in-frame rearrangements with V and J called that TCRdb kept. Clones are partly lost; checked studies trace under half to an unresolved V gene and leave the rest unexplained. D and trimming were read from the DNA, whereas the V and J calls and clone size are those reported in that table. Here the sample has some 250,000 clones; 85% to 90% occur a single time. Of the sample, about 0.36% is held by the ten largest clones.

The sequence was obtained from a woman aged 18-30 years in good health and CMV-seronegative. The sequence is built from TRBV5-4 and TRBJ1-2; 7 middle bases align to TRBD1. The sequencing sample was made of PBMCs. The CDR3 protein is CASSPGQRLNYGYTF. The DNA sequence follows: TGTGCCAGCAGCCCGGGACAGCGACTCAACTATGGCTACACCTTC. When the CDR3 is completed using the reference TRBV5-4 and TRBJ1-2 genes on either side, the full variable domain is ETGVTQSPTHLIKTRGQQVTLRCSSQSGHNTVSWYQQALGQGPQFIFQYYREEENGRGNFPPRFSGLQFPNYSSELNVNALELDDSALYLCASSPGQRLNYGYTFGSGTRLTVV.